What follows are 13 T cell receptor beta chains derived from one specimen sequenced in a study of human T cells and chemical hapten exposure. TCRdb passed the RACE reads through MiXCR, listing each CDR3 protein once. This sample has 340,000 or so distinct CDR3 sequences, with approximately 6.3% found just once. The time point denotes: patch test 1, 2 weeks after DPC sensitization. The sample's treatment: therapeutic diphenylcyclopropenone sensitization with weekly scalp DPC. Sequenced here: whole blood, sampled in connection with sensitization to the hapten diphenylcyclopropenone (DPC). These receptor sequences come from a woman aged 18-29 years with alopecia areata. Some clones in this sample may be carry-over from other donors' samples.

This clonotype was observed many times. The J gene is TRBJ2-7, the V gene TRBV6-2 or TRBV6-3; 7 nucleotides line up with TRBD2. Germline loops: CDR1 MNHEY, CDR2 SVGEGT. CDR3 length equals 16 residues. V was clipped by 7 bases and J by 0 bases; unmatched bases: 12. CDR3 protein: CASTDPERGGSYEQYF. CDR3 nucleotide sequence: TGTGCCAGCACCGACCCTGAGCGGGGCGGCTCCTACGAGCAGTACTTC.

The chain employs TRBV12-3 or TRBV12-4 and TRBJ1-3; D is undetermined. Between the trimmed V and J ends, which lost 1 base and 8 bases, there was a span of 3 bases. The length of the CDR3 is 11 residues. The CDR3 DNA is TGTGCCAGCAGTTTAGGGTACACCATATATTTT. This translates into CASSLGYTIYF.

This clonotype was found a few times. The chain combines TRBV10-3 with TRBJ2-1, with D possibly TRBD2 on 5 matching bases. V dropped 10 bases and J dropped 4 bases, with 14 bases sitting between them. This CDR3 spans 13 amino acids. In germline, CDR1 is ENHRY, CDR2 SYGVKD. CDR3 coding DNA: TGTGCCACCCGGGGTAGTATGTACAATGAGCAGTTCTTC. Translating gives CATRGSMYNEQFF.

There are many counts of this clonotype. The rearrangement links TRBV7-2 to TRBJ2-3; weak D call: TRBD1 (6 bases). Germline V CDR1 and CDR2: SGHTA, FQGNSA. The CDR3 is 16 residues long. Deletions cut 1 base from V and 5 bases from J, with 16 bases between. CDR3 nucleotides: TGTGCCAGCAGCTTAGGGTTGGCAGGGGCAGGAGATACGCAGTATTTT. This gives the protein CASSLGLAGAGDTQYF.

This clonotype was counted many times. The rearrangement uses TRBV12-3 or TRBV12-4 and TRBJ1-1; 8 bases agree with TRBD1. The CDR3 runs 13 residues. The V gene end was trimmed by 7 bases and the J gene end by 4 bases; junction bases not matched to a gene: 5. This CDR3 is CASTITGGTEAFF. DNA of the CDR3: TGTGCCAGCACCATAACAGGGGGCACTGAAGCTTTCTTT.

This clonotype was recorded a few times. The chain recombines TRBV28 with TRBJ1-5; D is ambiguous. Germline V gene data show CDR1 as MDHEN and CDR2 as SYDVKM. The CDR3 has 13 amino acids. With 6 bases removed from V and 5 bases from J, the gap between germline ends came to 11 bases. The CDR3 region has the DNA TGTGCCAGCAGCGGTCAAGTTTATCAGCCCCAGCATTTT. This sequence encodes CASSGQVYQPQHF.

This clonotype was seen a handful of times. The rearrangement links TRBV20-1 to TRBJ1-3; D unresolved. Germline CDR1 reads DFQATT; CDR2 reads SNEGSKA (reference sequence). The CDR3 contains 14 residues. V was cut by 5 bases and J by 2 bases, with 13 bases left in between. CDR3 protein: CSAELRAAGNTIYF. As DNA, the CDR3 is TGCAGTGCTGAACTACGGGCTGCTGGAAACACCATATATTTT.

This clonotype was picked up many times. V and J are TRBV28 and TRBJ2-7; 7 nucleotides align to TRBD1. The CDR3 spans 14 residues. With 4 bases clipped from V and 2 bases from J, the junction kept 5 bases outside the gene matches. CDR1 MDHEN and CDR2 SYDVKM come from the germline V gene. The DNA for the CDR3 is TGTGCCAGCAGTTATCAACAGGGGCCCTACGAGCAGTACTTC. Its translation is CASSYQQGPYEQYF.

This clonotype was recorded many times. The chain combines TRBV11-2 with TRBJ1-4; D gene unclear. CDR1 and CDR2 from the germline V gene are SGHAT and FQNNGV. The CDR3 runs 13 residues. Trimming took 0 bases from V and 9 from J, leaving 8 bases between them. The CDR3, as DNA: TGTGCCAGCAGCTTAGAAATTGGTCAAAAACTGTTTTTT. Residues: CASSLEIGQKLFF.

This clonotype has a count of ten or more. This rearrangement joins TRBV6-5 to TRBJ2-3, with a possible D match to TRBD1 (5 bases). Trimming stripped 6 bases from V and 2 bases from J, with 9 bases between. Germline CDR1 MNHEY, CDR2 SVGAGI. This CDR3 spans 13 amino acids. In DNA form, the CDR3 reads TGTGCCAGCAGCCGGACAATCACAGATACGCAGTATTTT. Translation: CASSRTITDTQYF.

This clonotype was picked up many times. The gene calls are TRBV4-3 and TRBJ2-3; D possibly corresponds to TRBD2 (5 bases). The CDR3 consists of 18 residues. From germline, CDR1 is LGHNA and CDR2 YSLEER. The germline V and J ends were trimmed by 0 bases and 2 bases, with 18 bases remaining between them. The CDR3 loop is CASSQDDLLRGPTDTQYF. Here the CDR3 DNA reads TGCGCCAGCAGCCAAGATGATCTGTTACGGGGTCCCACAGATACGCAGTATTTT.

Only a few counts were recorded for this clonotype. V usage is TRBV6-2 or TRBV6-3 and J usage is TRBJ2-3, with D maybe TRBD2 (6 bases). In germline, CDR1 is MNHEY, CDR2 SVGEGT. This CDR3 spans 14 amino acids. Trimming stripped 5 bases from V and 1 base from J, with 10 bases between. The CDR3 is CASSTGGRTDTQYF. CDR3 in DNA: TGTGCCAGCAGTACCGGGGGACGCACAGATACGCAGTATTTT.

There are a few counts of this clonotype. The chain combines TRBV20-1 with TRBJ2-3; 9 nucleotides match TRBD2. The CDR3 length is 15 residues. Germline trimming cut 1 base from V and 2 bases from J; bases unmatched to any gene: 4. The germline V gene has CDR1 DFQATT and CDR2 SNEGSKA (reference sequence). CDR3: CSARVGLANTDTQYF. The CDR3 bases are TGCAGTGCTAGAGTGGGACTAGCCAACACAGATACGCAGTATTTT.